This T cell receptor beta chain comes out of a study of identical twins. The CDR3 runs 14 residues. Germline CDR1 reads DFQATT; CDR2 reads SNEGSKA (reference sequence). Trimming took 4 bases from V and 1 from J, leaving 12 bases between them. TCRdb itself ran the 5' RACE reads through MiXCR, one entry per CDR3 protein. The sample holds 690,000 or so distinct CDR3 sequences, over 8.5% seen once. This same sample was also part of a study on yellow fever vaccine responses in identical twins.

Sequencing used PBMCs. The source of this sequence is a young woman in good health. This chain uses TRBV20-1 with TRBJ2-3, with D possibly being TRBD2 (7 bases). The CDR3 here is CSAIRGGGTDTQYF. CDR3 coding DNA: TGCAGTGCTATTCGCGGGGGCGGCACAGATACGCAGTATTTT.